This entry features one TCR beta chain sequence. Its antigen is unidentified. The sample is drawn from a study of OX40 agonist ivuxolimab in advanced cancers. Study-level information: While on treatment, patients had intravenous ivuxolimab at 0.01 to 10 mg/kg every 2 weeks. It was permissible to have had prior anti-PD-1, anti-PD-L1 or anti-CTLA-4 therapy, and approximately 41% had some.

Sequenced by immunoSEQ multiplex PCR; TCRdb stores in-frame clones only, minus some. The data show about 80,000 clones, with around nine tenths seen just once and more than 4.5% held by the top ten. Broader study findings: At doses 0.1 to 3.0 mg/kg, CD4+ and CD8+ clones expanded.

In germline, CDR1 is MNHNS, CDR2 SASEGT. Trimming shortened V by 2 bases and J by 1 base, and 7 bases separated the two germline ends. The CDR3 spans 14 residues. Sequenced here: CD4+ or CD8+ T cells sorted from blood, sampled in a trial of the OX40 agonist ivuxolimab. V and J are TRBV6-1 and TRBJ2-3; D is unresolved. This sequence was found in an adult with an advanced solid tumor such as melanoma, head and neck, liver or kidney cancer. The CDR3, as DNA: TGTGCCAGCAGTGAACCCAGAGGCACAGATACGCAGTATTTT. Translated, it gives CASSEPRGTDTQYF.